This is a list of T cell receptor beta chains from one sample in a study of cytomegalovirus exposure and HLA in healthy donors. Method: immunoSEQ multiplex PCR; TCRdb's copy keeps in-frame clones and lacks some. The repertoire consists of about 110,000 clones, with roughly 13% occurring once and the leading ten covering about a sixth. The sequenced material came from PBMCs. These receptors were obtained from a man aged 35-49 years in good health and CMV-seropositive. The CDR3 runs from the conserved cysteine through the conserved F or W. Each record gives: J gene, D gene, clone size, V gene, CDR3 protein, CDR3 DNA. A D gene is named only where the DNA matches it firmly. Where a row states a size, it is once, few, many or the class of an expanded clone; other rows omit it.

J: TRBJ2-1; D: .; size: few; V: TRBV30; CDR3: CAWSVDSYSYNEQFF; DNA: TGTGCCTGGAGTGTAGACTCCTACTCCTACAATGAGCAGTTCTTC
J: TRBJ2-7; D: TRBD2; size: .; V: TRBV7-9; CDR3: CASSLPHDGGAGEQYF; DNA: TGTGCCAGCAGCTTACCACACGACGGGGGGGCAGGCGAGCAGTACTTC
J: TRBJ1-1; D: TRBD1; size: .; V: TRBV18; CDR3: CASSLDRGRLTEAFF; DNA: TGTGCCAGCTCACTTGACAGGGGGCGGCTCACTGAAGCTTTCTTT
J: TRBJ2-3; D: .; size: few; V: TRBV5-1; CDR3: CASTRRSAVPADTQYF; DNA: TGCGCCAGCACCCGGAGATCAGCGGTACCCGCAGATACGCAGTATTTT
J: TRBJ2-7; D: TRBD2; size: few; V: TRBV10-3; CDR3: CAIRRDYLYEQYF; DNA: TGTGCCATCAGAAGGGACTATCTCTACGAGCAGTACTTC
J: TRBJ1-5; D: .; size: once; V: TRBV28; CDR3: CASSLAGQTNQPQHF; DNA: TGTGCCAGCAGTTTAGCTGGACAGACTAATCAGCCCCAGCATTTT
J: TRBJ2-2; D: .; size: .; V: TRBV6-5; CDR3: CASSYATIRSGELFF; DNA: TGTGCCAGCAGTTACGCGACAATCAGATCCGGGGAGCTGTTTTTT
J: TRBJ2-2; D: .; size: few; V: TRBV5-1; CDR3: CASSSGNTGELFF; DNA: TGCGCCAGCAGCTCAGGGAACACCGGGGAGCTGTTTTTT
J: TRBJ1-5; D: .; size: .; V: TRBV28; CDR3: CASSLGGGGQPQHF; DNA: TGTGCCAGCAGTTTAGGCGGGGGAGGTCAGCCCCAGCATTTT
J: TRBJ1-4; D: .; size: .; V: TRBV7-2; CDR3: CASSTYTGENEKLFF; DNA: TGTGCCAGCAGCACATACACCGGAGAGAATGAAAAACTGTTTTTT
J: TRBJ2-1; D: TRBD2; size: .; V: TRBV6-6; CDR3: CASSYSSGGPNEQFF; DNA: TGTGCCAGCAGTTACTCATCGGGAGGGCCCAATGAGCAGTTCTTC
J: TRBJ2-2; D: TRBD2; size: few; V: TRBV5-8; CDR3: CASSLTLAVLNTGELFF; DNA: TGTGCCAGCAGCTTGACACTAGCGGTCCTCAACACCGGGGAGCTGTTTTTT
J: TRBJ2-7; D: .; size: .; V: TRBV27; CDR3: CASSFPRGRELGEQYF; DNA: TGTGCCAGCAGTTTCCCCCGGGGAAGGGAACTAGGGGAGCAGTACTTC
J: TRBJ1-4; D: TRBD1; size: .; V: TRBV5-4; CDR3: CASSLRDRGSFGEKLFF; DNA: TGTGCCAGCAGCTTGAGGGACAGGGGCAGTTTCGGTGAAAAACTGTTTTTT
J: TRBJ2-3; D: .; size: .; V: TRBV4-1; CDR3: CASSQLGDAQGYTDTQYF; DNA: TGCGCCAGCAGCCAACTGGGAGACGCTCAGGGGTACACAGATACGCAGTATTTT
J: TRBJ2-5; D: TRBD2; size: .; V: TRBV29-1; CDR3: CSLGLAGGPGETQYF; DNA: TGCAGCCTTGGACTAGCGGGAGGCCCGGGGGAGACCCAGTACTTC
J: TRBJ2-1; D: .; size: few; V: TRBV10-2; CDR3: CASSRGRNNEQFF; DNA: TGCGCCAGCAGTCGAGGCCGGAACAATGAGCAGTTCTTC
J: TRBJ1-2; D: .; size: .; V: TRBV6-8; CDR3: CARRDAYGYTF; DNA: TGTGCCAGGAGGGATGCGTATGGCTACACCTTC
J: TRBJ2-1; D: .; size: .; V: TRBV11-3; CDR3: CASSPPLVEQFF; DNA: TGTGCCAGCAGCCCCCCCCTTGTTGAGCAGTTCTTC
J: TRBJ2-3; D: TRBD2; size: .; V: TRBV4-1; CDR3: CASSQDTQGLGRTDTQYF; DNA: TGCGCCAGCAGCCAAGATACTCAGGGACTAGGGCGCACAGATACGCAGTATTTT
J: TRBJ2-3; D: .; size: .; V: TRBV9; CDR3: CASSETVAAYTDTQYF; DNA: TGTGCCAGCAGCGAGACTGTAGCGGCCTACACAGATACGCAGTATTTT
J: TRBJ2-1; D: .; size: few; V: TRBV7-9; CDR3: CASSATNWAGSEQFF; DNA: TGTGCCAGCAGCGCGACAAATTGGGCGGGGAGTGAGCAGTTCTTC
J: TRBJ2-5; D: .; size: few; V: TRBV18; CDR3: CASSPLRGQQETQYF; DNA: TGTGCCAGCTCACCACTCCGCGGTCAACAAGAGACCCAGTACTTC
J: TRBJ2-3; D: TRBD2; size: .; V: TRBV19; CDR3: CASSIGWKAGGEFTQYF; DNA: TGTGCCAGTAGTATCGGGTGGAAAGCGGGAGGGGAGTTTACGCAGTATTTT
J: TRBJ1-2; D: .; size: few; V: TRBV19; CDR3: CASSPILRTATYGYTF; DNA: TGTGCCAGTAGTCCAATTCTTCGGACAGCCACCTATGGCTACACCTTC
J: TRBJ2-4; D: .; size: few; V: TRBV27; CDR3: CASTTGNIQYF; DNA: TGTGCCAGCACCACGGGGAACATTCAGTACTTC
J: TRBJ2-7; D: TRBD2; size: .; V: TRBV19; CDR3: CASSIRGTSGSVDFGEQYF; DNA: TGTGCCAGTAGTATCAGGGGGACTAGCGGGAGCGTTGACTTTGGCGAGCAGTACTTC
J: TRBJ2-3; D: TRBD2; size: .; V: TRBV5-1; CDR3: CASSLARLAGGLRSTDTQYF; DNA: TGCGCCAGCAGCTTGGCCCGACTAGCGGGAGGGCTAAGGAGCACAGATACGCAGTATTTT
J: TRBJ1-1; D: .; size: few; V: TRBV18; CDR3: CASSPPGGIGTEAFF; DNA: TGTGCCAGCTCACCACCGGGGGGGATCGGCACTGAAGCTTTCTTT
J: TRBJ2-7; D: .; size: few; V: TRBV4-3; CDR3: CASSQVIAREQYF; DNA: TGCGCCAGCAGCCAAGTAATAGCTCGGGAGCAGTACTTC
J: TRBJ2-7; D: TRBD2; size: .; V: TRBV5-1; CDR3: CASSLGGLAGFYEQYF; DNA: TGCGCCAGCAGCTTGGGGGGCCTAGCGGGTTTTTACGAGCAGTACTTC
J: TRBJ1-1; D: .; size: few; V: TRBV28; CDR3: CASSSPQVLGSEAFF; DNA: TGTGCCAGCAGTTCCCCACAGGTTTTAGGGTCTGAAGCTTTCTTT
J: TRBJ1-3; D: .; size: few; V: TRBV29-1; CDR3: CSVPSRLRGNTIYF; DNA: TGCAGCGTTCCCTCTAGACTGAGGGGAAACACCATATATTTT
J: TRBJ2-7; D: TRBD1; size: .; V: TRBV27; CDR3: CASSFSRGQGAREQYF; DNA: TGTGCCAGCAGTTTCAGCCGGGGACAGGGGGCAAGAGAGCAGTACTTC
J: TRBJ2-7; D: TRBD1; size: few; V: TRBV27; CDR3: CASNNGQRQGHEQYF; DNA: TGTGCCAGCAACAATGGACAACGACAGGGCCACGAGCAGTACTTC
J: TRBJ2-1; D: .; size: .; V: TRBV4-2; CDR3: CASSQVGGVYSYNEQFF; DNA: TGTGCCAGCAGCCAAGTTGGCGGGGTATACTCCTACAATGAGCAGTTCTTC
J: TRBJ2-7; D: .; size: .; V: TRBV9; CDR3: CASSAHDNMEQYF; DNA: TGTGCCAGCAGCGCGCACGACAACATGGAGCAGTACTTC
J: TRBJ2-3; D: .; size: .; V: TRBV30; CDR3: CAWSVRSPDTQYF; DNA: TGTGCCTGGAGTGTTCGGAGTCCAGATACGCAGTATTTT
J: TRBJ2-2; D: .; size: few; V: TRBV4-1; CDR3: CASSQVGRGNTGELFF; DNA: TGCGCCAGCAGCCAAGTAGGGCGGGGGAACACCGGGGAGCTGTTTTTT
J: TRBJ2-7; D: .; size: few; V: TRBV30; CDR3: CAWSKGGDEQYF; DNA: TGTGCCTGGAGTAAGGGGGGGGACGAGCAGTACTTC
J: TRBJ1-1; D: .; size: once; V: TRBV7-8; CDR3: CASSLDRMNTEAFF; DNA: TGTGCCAGCAGCTTAGACAGAATGAACACTGAAGCTTTCTTT
J: TRBJ1-4; D: .; size: .; V: TRBV2; CDR3: CASYSDSFNEKLFF; DNA: TGTGCCAGCTATTCGGACAGTTTTAATGAAAAACTGTTTTTT
J: TRBJ1-5; D: .; size: few; V: TRBV19; CDR3: CASSVSGGTQPQHF; DNA: TGTGCCAGTAGTGTCTCGGGGGGCACTCAGCCCCAGCATTTT
J: TRBJ1-2; D: .; size: .; V: TRBV19; CDR3: CASSIGGILGGYTF; DNA: TGTGCCAGTAGTATCGGGGGAATTCTGGGTGGCTACACCTTC
J: TRBJ2-7; D: .; size: .; V: TRBV6-5; CDR3: CASSYSPPAELSEQYF; DNA: TGTGCCAGCAGTTACTCCCCTCCAGCGGAACTCTCAGAGCAGTACTTC
J: TRBJ2-7; D: .; size: .; V: TRBV7-7; CDR3: CASSRIQGNEQYF; DNA: TGTGCTAGCAGCCGTATACAGGGAAACGAGCAGTACTTC
J: TRBJ2-4; D: TRBD1; size: .; V: TRBV7-9; CDR3: CASSLDRGADIQYF; DNA: TGTGCCAGCAGCCTTGACAGGGGTGCGGACATTCAGTACTTC
J: TRBJ2-3; D: TRBD2; size: few; V: TRBV7-8; CDR3: CASSTRTSGTSTDTQYF; DNA: TGTGCCAGCAGCACCAGGACTAGCGGGACTAGCACAGATACGCAGTATTTT
J: TRBJ1-1; D: TRBD1; size: few; V: TRBV2; CDR3: CASSSRQGGNTEAFF; DNA: TGTGCCAGCAGCAGCAGACAGGGGGGGAACACTGAAGCTTTCTTT
J: TRBJ1-3; D: .; size: .; V: TRBV25-1; CDR3: CASSEQERGGNTIYF; DNA: TGTGCCAGCAGTGAACAGGAAAGGGGAGGAAACACCATATATTTT
J: TRBJ2-7; D: TRBD1; size: .; V: TRBV2; CDR3: CASRADRAQSEQYF; DNA: TGTGCCAGCAGGGCAGACAGGGCCCAAAGCGAGCAGTACTTC
J: TRBJ1-2; D: .; size: .; V: TRBV2; CDR3: CASSLVTVEDGGYTF; DNA: TGTGCCAGCAGTCTAGTGACGGTGGAGGACGGAGGCTACACCTTC
J: TRBJ2-2; D: TRBD1; size: few; V: TRBV6-5; CDR3: CASSSGGAPVGELFF; DNA: TGTGCCAGCAGTTCAGGGGGCGCCCCTGTCGGGGAGCTGTTTTTT
J: TRBJ1-2; D: .; size: .; V: TRBV6-5; CDR3: CASSSTGFGYTF; DNA: TGTGCCAGCAGTTCTACAGGGTTTGGCTACACCTTC
J: TRBJ2-5; D: .; size: .; V: TRBV13; CDR3: CASSLMRKQETQYF; DNA: TGTGCCAGCAGCTTAATGCGGAAGCAAGAGACCCAGTACTTC
J: TRBJ1-1; D: .; size: few; V: TRBV18; CDR3: CASSPGATEAFF; DNA: TGTGCCAGCTCACCGGGGGCCACTGAAGCTTTCTTT
J: TRBJ2-5; D: TRBD2; size: few; V: TRBV13; CDR3: CASSSSTSGRSETQYF; DNA: TGTGCCAGCAGCTCGTCGACTAGCGGGAGGTCTGAGACCCAGTACTTC
J: TRBJ2-2; D: .; size: .; V: TRBV27; CDR3: CASSKPNSNTGELFF; DNA: TGTGCCAGCAGTAAACCTAACTCGAACACCGGGGAGCTGTTTTTT
J: TRBJ2-2; D: TRBD2; size: .; V: TRBV4-3; CDR3: CASSPLAAGVSGELFF; DNA: TGCGCCAGCAGCCCCCTGGCAGCGGGAGTATCCGGGGAGCTGTTTTTT